This T cell receptor (beta chain) stems from a study of control samples from healthy donors and cancer patients. This table comes from immunoSEQ multiplex PCR, and its TCRdb copy is limited to in-frame clones, with some not included. The sample records 150,000 to 200,000 clones, about nine tenths being singletons. The V end lost 3 bases, the J end lost 0 bases, and 3 bases lay between the germline ends. CDR1 and CDR2 from the germline V gene are WSHSY and SAAADI. The CDR3 length is 14 residues. Sequencing was performed on blood. The TCR was taken from a woman aged 25 to 39 in good health. The chain uses TRBV10-2 and TRBJ2-6; no firm D call. The CDR3 sequence is CASSDSSGANVLTF. Here the CDR3 DNA reads TGCGCCAGCAGTGACAGCTCTGGGGCCAACGTCCTGACTTTC.